This T cell receptor (beta chain) derives from a study of identical twins. Study findings and constraints: Fewer insertions characterized abundant cord blood beta clonotypes, whereas memory repertoires showed none.

In TCRdb, the 5' RACE reads were re-called with MiXCR into one record per CDR3 protein. In the table there are some 900,000 distinct CDR3 sequences, 9% to 15% of which are singletons. The CDR3 loop spans 16 amino acids. CDR1 is SGHRS, CDR2 YFSETQ, per germline. The germline V and J ends were trimmed by 0 bases and 1 base, with 14 bases remaining between them. This clonotype was observed a handful of times. Its antigen remains unidentified. This sample was shared with a second study, whose subject was yellow fever vaccine responses in identical twins.

Sample: PBMCs. The sequence derives from a woman under 30 in good health. The chain links TRBV5-1 to TRBJ2-7; D ambiguous. The CDR3 spells CASSLAGSHGSYEQYF. CDR3 DNA: TGCGCCAGCAGCTTGGCCGGGTCCCATGGTTCCTACGAGCAGTACTTC. Full variable domain (outside the CDR3, taken from reference TRBV5-1 and TRBJ2-7): KAGVTQTPRYLIKTRGQQVTLSCSPISGHRSVSWYQQTPGQGLQFLFEYFSETQRNKGNFPGRFSGRQFSNSRSEMNVSTLELGDSALYLCASSLAGSHGSYEQYFGPGTRLTVT.